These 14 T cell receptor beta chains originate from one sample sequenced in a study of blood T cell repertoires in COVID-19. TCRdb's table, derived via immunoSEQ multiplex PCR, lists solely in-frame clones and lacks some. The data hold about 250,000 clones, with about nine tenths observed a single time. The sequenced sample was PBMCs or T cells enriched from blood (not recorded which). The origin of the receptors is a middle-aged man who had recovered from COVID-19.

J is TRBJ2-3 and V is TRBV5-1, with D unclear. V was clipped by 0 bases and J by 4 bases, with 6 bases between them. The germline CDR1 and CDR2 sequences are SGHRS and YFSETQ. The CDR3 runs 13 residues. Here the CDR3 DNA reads TGCGCCAGCAGCTTGGACCAGTCAGATACGCAGTATTTT. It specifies CASSLDQSDTQYF.

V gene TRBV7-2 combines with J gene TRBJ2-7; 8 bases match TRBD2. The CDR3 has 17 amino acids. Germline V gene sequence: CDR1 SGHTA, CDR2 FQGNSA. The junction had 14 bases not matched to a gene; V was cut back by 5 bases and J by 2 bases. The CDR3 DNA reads TGTGCCAGCAGCCCTCCGAGTGCGGTAGCGGGAACCTACGAGCAGTACTTC. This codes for CASSPPSAVAGTYEQYF.

CDR3 sequence: CAWSATANYGYTF. DNA of the CDR3: TGTGCCTGGAGTGCGACAGCTAACTATGGCTACACCTTC. The chain employs TRBV30 and TRBJ1-2, with D perhaps TRBD1 (5 bases). Germline V CDR1 and CDR2: GTSNPN, SVGIG (reference sequence). The CDR3 runs to 13 residues. Deletions cut 1 base from V and 0 bases from J, with 6 bases between.

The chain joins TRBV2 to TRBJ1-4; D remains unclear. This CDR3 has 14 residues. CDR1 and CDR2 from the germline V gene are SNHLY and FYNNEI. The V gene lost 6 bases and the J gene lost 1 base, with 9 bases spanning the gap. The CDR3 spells CASSGLQTNEKLFF. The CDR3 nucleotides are TGTGCCAGCAGCGGGTTGCAAACTAATGAAAAACTGTTTTTT.

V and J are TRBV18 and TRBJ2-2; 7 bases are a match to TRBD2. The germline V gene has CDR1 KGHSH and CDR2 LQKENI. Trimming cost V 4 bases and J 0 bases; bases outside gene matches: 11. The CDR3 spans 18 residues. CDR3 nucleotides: TGTGCCAGCTCACAGTCCTCCCCTAGCGGCGCGAACACCGGGGAGCTGTTTTTT. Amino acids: CASSQSSPSGANTGELFF.

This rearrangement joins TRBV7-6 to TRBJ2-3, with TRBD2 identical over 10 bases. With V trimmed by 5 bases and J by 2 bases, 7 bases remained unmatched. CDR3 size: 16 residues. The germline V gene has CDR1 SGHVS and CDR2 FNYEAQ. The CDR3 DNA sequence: TGTGCCAGCAGCCTAATGACTAGCGGGTCCACAGATACGCAGTATTTT. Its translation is CASSLMTSGSTDTQYF.

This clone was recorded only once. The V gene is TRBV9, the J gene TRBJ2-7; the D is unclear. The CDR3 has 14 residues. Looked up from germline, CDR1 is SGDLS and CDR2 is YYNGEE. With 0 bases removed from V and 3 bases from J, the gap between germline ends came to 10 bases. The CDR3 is CASSVEWQNYEQYF. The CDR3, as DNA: TGTGCCAGCAGCGTAGAGTGGCAGAACTACGAGCAGTACTTC.

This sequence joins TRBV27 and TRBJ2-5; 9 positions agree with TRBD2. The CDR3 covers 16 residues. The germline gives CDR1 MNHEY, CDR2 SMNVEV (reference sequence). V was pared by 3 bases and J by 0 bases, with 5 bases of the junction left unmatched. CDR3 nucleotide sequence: TGTGCCAGCAGTTTGGTAGCGGGAGTGTACCAAGAGACCCAGTACTTC. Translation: CASSLVAGVYQETQYF.

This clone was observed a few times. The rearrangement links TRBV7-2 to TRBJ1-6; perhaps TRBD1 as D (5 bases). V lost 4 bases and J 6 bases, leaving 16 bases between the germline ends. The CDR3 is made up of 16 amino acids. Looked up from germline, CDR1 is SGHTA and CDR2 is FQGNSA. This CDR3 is CASSYFQGPGNSPLHF. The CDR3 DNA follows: TGTGCCAGCAGCTACTTTCAGGGCCCTGGTAATTCACCCCTCCACTTT.

CDR3 sequence reads: CASSSDFYNEQFF. Here the CDR3 DNA reads TGTGCCAGCAGCTCGGACTTCTACAATGAGCAGTTCTTC. This rearrangement joins TRBV5-4 to TRBJ2-1; the D gene is possibly TRBD2 (5 bases). The germline V and J ends were trimmed by 3 bases and 3 bases, with 7 bases remaining between them. Per the germline V gene, CDR1 is SGHNT and CDR2 is YYREEE (reference sequence). This CDR3 has 13 amino acids.

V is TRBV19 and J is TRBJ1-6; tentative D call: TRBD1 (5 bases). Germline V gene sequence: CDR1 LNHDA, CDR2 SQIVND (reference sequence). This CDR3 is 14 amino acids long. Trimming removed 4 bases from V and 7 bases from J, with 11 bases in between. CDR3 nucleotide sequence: TGTGCCAGTAGTAGGGGCAGGGAAAATTCACCCCTCCACTTT. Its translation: CASSRGRENSPLHF.

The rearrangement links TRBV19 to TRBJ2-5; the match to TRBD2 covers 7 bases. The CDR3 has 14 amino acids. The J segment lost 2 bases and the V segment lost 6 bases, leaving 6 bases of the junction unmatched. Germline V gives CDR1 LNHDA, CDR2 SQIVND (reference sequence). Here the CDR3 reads CASSLLATQETQYF. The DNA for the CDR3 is TGTGCCAGTAGCTTACTAGCGACACAAGAGACCCAGTACTTC.

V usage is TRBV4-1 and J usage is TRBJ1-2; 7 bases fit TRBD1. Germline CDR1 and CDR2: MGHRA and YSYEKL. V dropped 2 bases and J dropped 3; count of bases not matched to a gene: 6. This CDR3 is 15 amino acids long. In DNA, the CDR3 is TGCGCCAGCAGCCAATCAACCGGGACAGACTATGGCTACACCTTC. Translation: CASSQSTGTDYGYTF.

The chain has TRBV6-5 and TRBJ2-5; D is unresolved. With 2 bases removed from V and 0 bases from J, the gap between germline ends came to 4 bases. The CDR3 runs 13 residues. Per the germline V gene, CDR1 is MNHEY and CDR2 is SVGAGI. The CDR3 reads CASSYVNQETQYF. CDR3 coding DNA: TGTGCCAGCAGTTACGTAAACCAAGAGACCCAGTACTTC.